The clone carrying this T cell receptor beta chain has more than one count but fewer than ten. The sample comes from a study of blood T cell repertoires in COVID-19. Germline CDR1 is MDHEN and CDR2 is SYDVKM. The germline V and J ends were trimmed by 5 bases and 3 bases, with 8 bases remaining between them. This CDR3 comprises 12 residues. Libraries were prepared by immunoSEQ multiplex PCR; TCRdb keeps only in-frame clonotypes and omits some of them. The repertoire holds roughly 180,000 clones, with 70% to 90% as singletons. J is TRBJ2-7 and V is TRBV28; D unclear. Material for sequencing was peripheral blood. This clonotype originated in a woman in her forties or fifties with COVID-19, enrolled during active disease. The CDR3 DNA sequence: TGTGCCAGCAGTCCCCCGGGCTACGAGCAGTACTTC. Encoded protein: CASSPPGYEQYF.